The source of this T cell receptor (beta chain) is a study of early T cells in non-severe SARS-CoV-2 infection. Unique molecular identifiers were added to individual cDNA molecules. Each CDR3 protein gets one entry after TCRdb re-called the 5' RACE reads with MiXCR. The profile covers roughly 70,000 distinct CDR3 sequences, with more than 15% appearing a single time and more than 7.5% taken by the ten largest. The CDR3 is 15 residues long. The ends lost 3 bases at V and 4 bases at J; junction bases unmatched: 2. The germline CDR1 and CDR2 sequences are MNHEY and SMNVEV (reference sequence). Ten or more counts support this clonotype.

This receptor was identified in an adult who was a healthcare worker with PCR-confirmed SARS-CoV-2 infection or an uninfected control (not recorded which). This material consisted of whole blood, taken at baseline. V gene TRBV27 combines with J gene TRBJ2-1; TRBD2 matches at 11 bases. CDR3 DNA sequence: TGTGCCAGCAGTTTGTGGACTAGCGGGTACAATGAGCAGTTCTTC. Translation: CASSLWTSGYNEQFF.